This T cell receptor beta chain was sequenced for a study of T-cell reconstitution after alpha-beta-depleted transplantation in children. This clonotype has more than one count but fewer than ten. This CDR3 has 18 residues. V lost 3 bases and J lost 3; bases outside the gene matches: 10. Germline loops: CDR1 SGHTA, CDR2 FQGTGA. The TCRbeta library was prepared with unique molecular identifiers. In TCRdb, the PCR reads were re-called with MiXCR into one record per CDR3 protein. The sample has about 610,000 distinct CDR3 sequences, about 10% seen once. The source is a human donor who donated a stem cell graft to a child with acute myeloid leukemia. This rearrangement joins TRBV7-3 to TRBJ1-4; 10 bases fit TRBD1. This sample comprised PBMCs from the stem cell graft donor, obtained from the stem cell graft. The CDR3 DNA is TGTGCCAGCAGCTTCCGACAGGGGGCACCGGCCGCTAATGAAAAACTGTTTTTT. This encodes CASSFRQGAPAANEKLFF.